The 31 T cell receptor beta chains listed next were all sequenced from one sample in a study of cytomegalovirus exposure and HLA in healthy donors. The PCR contained 60 Vbeta and 13 Jbeta primers. Using immunoSEQ multiplex PCR, the repertoire was profiled, and TCRdb retains in-frame clones only, with some absent. Among 250,000 to 350,000 clones listed, 80% were seen once. The sample taken for sequencing was PBMCs. These receptor sequences come from a girl aged 2 to 9 in good health and CMV-seronegative.

In its sample, this clone was seen once. J is TRBJ2-5 and V is TRBV5-1; 7 nucleotides align to TRBD2. The J call could be wrong; TRBJ2-7 is a better fit for the DNA end. Germline CDR1 and CDR2: SGHRS and YFSETQ. This CDR3 region has 16 residues. The CDR3 reads CASSAPWGGLSYEQYF. CDR3 bases: TGCGCCAGCAGCGCCCCCTGGGGGGGTTTGTCCTACGAGCAGTACTTC.

This clone occurred a few times. The chain carries TRBV7-3 and TRBJ1-1, with D maybe TRBD1 (5 bases). The CDR3 spans 13 residues. Trimming cost V 5 bases and J 1 base, with 8 bases left between them. Germline V gene lookup returns CDR1 SGHTA and CDR2 FQGTGA. The DNA for the CDR3 is TGTGCCAGCAGCGCCGGGGGGAACACTGAAGCTTTCTTT. Translating gives CASSAGGNTEAFF.

The chain combines TRBV7-7 with TRBJ2-1; possible D gene TRBD1, 6 bases. The CDR3 is 13 amino acids. The germline CDR1 and CDR2 sequences are SSHAT and FNYEAQ (reference sequence). V was shortened by 1 base and J by 6 bases, with 7 bases between the two germline ends. As DNA, the CDR3 is TGTGCCAGCAGCTTAGGAGGGGGCAATGAGCAGTTCTTC. This codes for CASSLGGGNEQFF.

The V gene is TRBV30, the J gene TRBJ1-2; TRBD1 might be the D (6 bases). The germline V and J ends were trimmed by 0 bases and 6 bases, with 11 bases remaining between them. CDR1 and CDR2 from the germline V gene are GTSNPN and SVGIG (reference sequence). The CDR3 extends over 13 amino acids. CDR3 sequence: CAWSVQGADGYTF. CDR3 in DNA: TGTGCCTGGAGTGTACAGGGAGCGGATGGCTACACCTTC. Full variable domain (remainder filled in from reference TRBV30 and TRBJ1-2): SQTIHQWPATLVQPVGSPLSLECTVEGTSNPNLYWYRQAAGRGLQLLFYSVGIGQISSEVPQNLSASRPQDRQFILSSKKLLLSDSGFYLCAWSVQGADGYTFGSGTRLTVV.

The DNA of the CDR3 is TGCGCCAGCAGTCAGTCGTTCCCGACGACAGCAAACTATGGCTACACCTTC. It translates to CASSQSFPTTANYGYTF. The chain couples TRBV23-1 to TRBJ1-2, with D maybe TRBD1 (5 bases). TRBV23-1 qualifies as an ORF whose function is uncertain. The CDR3 is 17 residues long. Trimming shortened V by 3 bases and J by 2 bases, and 19 bases separated the two germline ends.

This clone was counted a few times. The chain recombines TRBV5-6 with TRBJ2-7; no definite D call. The V and J ends lost 2 bases and 0 bases respectively, with 12 bases between them. There are 15 residues in the CDR3. Germline lookup yields CDR1 SGHDT and CDR2 YYEEEE. The CDR3 loop is CASSLTPLGSYEQYF. CDR3 coding DNA: TGTGCCAGCAGCTTAACCCCTCTCGGCTCCTACGAGCAGTACTTC. Supplemented by reference TRBV5-6 and TRBJ2-7, the full variable domain reads DAGVTQSPTHLIKTRGQQVTLRCSPKSGHDTVSWYQQALGQGPQFIFQYYEEEERQRGNFPDRFSGHQFPNYSSELNVNALLLGDSALYLCASSLTPLGSYEQYFGPGTRLTVT.

This clone was recorded once. V is TRBV4-2 and J is TRBJ2-5; TRBD2 agrees at 11 bases. The DNA end is a closer match to TRBJ2-7, so the J assignment may be wrong. This CDR3 has 16 residues. Germline V gene sequence: CDR1 LGHNA, CDR2 YNFKEQ. The CDR3 DNA reads TGTGCCAGCAGCCAAGATAGGACTAGCGGGTCTTACGAGCAGTACTTC. It encodes CASSQDRTSGSYEQYF.

The chain is built from TRBV25-1 and TRBJ2-7; the D gene is possibly TRBD1 (6 bases). Germline CDR1 MGHDK, CDR2 SYGVNS. V lost 5 bases, J lost 4 bases, and 9 bases lay in between. This CDR3 is 12 amino acids long. The CDR3: CASSNREYEQYF. CDR3 DNA: TGTGCCAGCAGTAACAGGGAGTACGAGCAGTACTTC.

The CDR3 reads CASSLDGSTTEAFF. The CDR3 DNA reads as TGCGCCAGCAGCCTTGACGGGTCCACCACTGAAGCTTTCTTT. The chain links TRBV4-1 to TRBJ1-1; D unclear. The V and J ends lost 4 bases and 4 bases respectively, with 13 bases between them. The CDR3 sequence is 14 residues long. Germline lookup yields CDR1 MGHRA and CDR2 YSYEKL.

The CDR3 here is CASSLEQGSSYNEQFF. DNA of the CDR3: TGCGCCAGCAGCTTGGAACAGGGAAGCTCCTACAATGAGCAGTTCTTC. J is TRBJ2-1 and V is TRBV5-1; D is perhaps TRBD1 (6 bases). The CDR3 length is 16 residues. CDR1 is SGHRS and CDR2 is YFSETQ in the germline V gene. V was pared by 0 bases and J by 0 bases, with 10 bases between. Full variable domain (rest looked up from reference TRBV5-1 and TRBJ2-1): KAGVTQTPRYLIKTRGQQVTLSCSPISGHRSVSWYQQTPGQGLQFLFEYFSETQRNKGNFPGRFSGRQFSNSRSEMNVSTLELGDSALYLCASSLEQGSSYNEQFFGPGTRLTVL.

The CDR3 coding sequence is TGCGCCAGCAGCCAAGGGGGGGGTTGCGCTCGAGGGCACAATGAGCAGTTCTTC. It encodes CASSQGGGCARGHNEQFF. The gene calls are TRBV23-1 and TRBJ2-1; tentative D call: TRBD2 (7 bases). Being an ORF, TRBV23-1 has a function that is uncertain. The CDR3 is 18 amino acids. The V end lost 6 bases, the J end lost 5 bases, and 26 bases lay between the germline ends.

The rearrangement joins TRBV6-6 to TRBJ1-1; D uncertain. Deletions cut 7 bases from V and 3 bases from J, with 21 bases between. There are 16 residues in the CDR3. In germline, CDR1 is MNHNY, CDR2 SVGAGI (reference sequence). CDR3 protein: CASTPRPRDWDTEAFF. In DNA form, the CDR3 reads TGTGCCAGCACCCCACGACCGCGGGATTGGGACACTGAAGCTTTCTTT.

J is TRBJ2-7 and V is TRBV10-3; a possible D gene is TRBD2 (5 bases). This CDR3 has 14 amino acids. Germline V gene lookup returns CDR1 ENHRY and CDR2 SYGVKD. Trimming cost V 4 bases and J 2 bases, with 12 bases left between them. Here the CDR3 DNA reads TGTGCCATCAGTGTCGCGGGCCAGACCTACGAGCAGTACTTC. Translated, it gives CAISVAGQTYEQYF.

V usage is TRBV6-1 and J usage is TRBJ1-4; D is possibly TRBD1 (5 bases). CDR3 length equals 12 residues. With 7 bases removed from V and 5 bases from J, the gap between germline ends came to 8 bases. Per germline, CDR1 MNHNS and CDR2 SASEGT. CDR3 residues: CASNSGNEKLFF. DNA of the CDR3: TGTGCCAGCAACTCAGGGAATGAAAAACTGTTTTTT.

The genes are TRBV15 and TRBJ2-1; 11 bases map to TRBD1. Germline V lookup: CDR1 LNHNV, CDR2 YYDKDF (reference sequence). V lost 6 bases to trimming and J lost 8 bases; unmatched junction nucleotides: 21. The length of the CDR3 is 19 residues. This CDR3 reads CATRTGTGGEPWISDEQFF. CDR3 sequence (DNA): TGTGCCACCAGGACCGGGACAGGGGGTGAGCCTTGGATCTCGGATGAGCAGTTCTTC. Full variable domain (remainder filled in from reference TRBV15 and TRBJ2-1): DAMVIQNPRYQVTQFGKPVTLSCSQTLNHNVMYWYQQKSSQAPKLLFHYYDKDFNNEADTPDNFQSRRPNTSFCFLDIRSPGLGDTAMYLCATRTGTGGEPWISDEQFFGPGTRLTVL.

The rearrangement uses TRBV18 and TRBJ2-1; TRBD2 agrees at 11 bases. From germline, CDR1 is KGHSH and CDR2 LQKENI. With 1 base clipped from V and 4 bases from J, the junction kept 18 bases outside the gene matches. This CDR3 is built from 21 residues. The CDR3 DNA is TGTGCCAGCTCACCACGAGATTTTGGGGCTCTAGCGGGGGGAAGTTACAATGAGCAGTTCTTC. It codes for CASSPRDFGALAGGSYNEQFF.

The genes are TRBV6-6 and TRBJ2-1; 7 bases line up with TRBD2. The CDR3 is made up of 15 amino acids. J gave up 9 bases and V 6 bases, and 14 bases lay outside the gene matches. The germline gives CDR1 MNHNY, CDR2 SVGAGI (reference sequence). CDR3 loop: CASRDVAGLLIEQFF. The CDR3 DNA is TGTGCCAGCAGAGACGTAGCGGGCCTCTTGATTGAGCAGTTCTTC.

The chain recombines TRBV4-1 with TRBJ1-2; tentative D call: TRBD1 (5 bases). V lost 3 bases and J lost 1, with 21 bases in between. The length of the CDR3 is 18 residues. Germline V lookup: CDR1 MGHRA, CDR2 YSYEKL. The CDR3 DNA reads as TGCGCCAGCAGCCAGGACTATATAGGGGCAGGAGATAACTATGGCTACACCTTC. Its protein product is CASSQDYIGAGDNYGYTF.

V usage is TRBV7-2 and J usage is TRBJ2-3, with a tentative D call TRBD1 (6 bases). The CDR3 is 17 residues long. V lost 1 base, J lost 2 bases, and 16 bases lay in between. The germline gives CDR1 SGHTA, CDR2 FQGNSA. Here the CDR3 reads CASSLGPGRTVTDTQYF. The DNA for the CDR3 is TGTGCCAGCAGCTTAGGCCCTGGGCGGACAGTCACAGATACGCAGTATTTT.

This clone has just a few counts. V gene TRBV28 combines with J gene TRBJ1-1; unclear D gene. CDR3 size: 11 residues. V lost 3 bases and J 7 bases, leaving 6 bases between the germline ends. Germline V gene lookup returns CDR1 MDHEN and CDR2 SYDVKM. The CDR3 DNA reads TGTGCCAGCAGTTTCGGCGGTGAAGCTTTCTTT. Translation gives CASSFGGEAFF.

The gene calls are TRBV6-1 and TRBJ2-7, with unresolved D. Germline CDR1 reads MNHNS; CDR2 reads SASEGT. The V end was cut by 2 bases, the J end by 3 bases, with 2 bases between. CDR3 length: 11 amino acids. The CDR3 loop is CASSEYYEQYF. CDR3 in DNA: TGTGCCAGCAGTGAATACTACGAGCAGTACTTC.

This rearrangement joins TRBV5-8 to TRBJ2-5, with D possibly TRBD2 on 6 matching bases. CDR1 is SGHTS, CDR2 YDEGEE, per germline. CDR3 size: 15 residues. With 9 bases removed from V and 0 bases from J, the gap between germline ends came to 18 bases. CDR3 sequence reads: CANSPGLTYQETQYF. CDR3 DNA: TGTGCCAACTCCCCGGGACTGACGTACCAAGAGACCCAGTACTTC.

The chain uses TRBV25-1 and TRBJ2-3; TRBD2 matches 11 bases. V was pared by 4 bases and J by 2 bases, with 8 bases of the junction left unmatched. The CDR3 runs 17 residues. Germline V gene lookup returns CDR1 MGHDK and CDR2 SYGVNS. The CDR3 sequence is CASSVQTSGEDTDTQYF. The CDR3 DNA reads TGTGCCAGCAGTGTACAGACTAGCGGGGAGGACACAGATACGCAGTATTTT.

This chain links TRBV30 with TRBJ2-7, with 10 nucleotides matching TRBD1. CDR3 length equals 15 residues. CDR1 is GTSNPN, CDR2 SVGIG, per germline (reference sequence). Trimming at V came to 2 bases and at J to 0 bases, leaving 4 bases not matched to a gene. CDR3 protein: CAWSLGQGGSYEQYF. DNA of the CDR3: TGTGCCTGGAGTTTAGGACAGGGGGGCTCCTACGAGCAGTACTTC.

The chain uses TRBV14 and TRBJ2-1, with 7 positions matching TRBD2. Looked up from germline, CDR1 is SGHDN and CDR2 is FVKESK. This CDR3 comprises 14 residues. With 4 bases clipped from V and 8 bases from J, the junction kept 8 bases outside the gene matches. CDR3 protein: CASSPLGRGDEQFF. The CDR3 nucleotides are TGTGCCAGCAGCCCTTTGGGGAGGGGCGATGAGCAGTTCTTC. Supplemented by reference TRBV14 and TRBJ2-1, the full variable domain reads EAGVTQFPSHSVIEKGQTVTLRCDPISGHDNLYWYRRVMGKEIKFLLHFVKESKQDESGMPNNRFLAERTGGTYSTLKVQPAELEDSGVYFCASSPLGRGDEQFFGPGTRLTVL.

The chain couples TRBV28 to TRBJ2-7, with TRBD2 as a possible D gene (7 bases). The length of the CDR3 is 15 residues. CDR1 is MDHEN and CDR2 is SYDVKM in the germline V gene. V was trimmed by 5 bases and J by 0 bases, leaving 14 bases between them. CDR3 nucleotides: TGTGCCAGCAGTCCCAGCGGGACACGCTCCTACGAGCAGTACTTC. Amino acids: CASSPSGTRSYEQYF.

The chain carries TRBV9 and TRBJ2-6; a weak D match, TRBD2 (6 bases). Germline CDR1 reads SGDLS; CDR2 reads YYNGEE. V shed 5 bases and J shed 1 base, with 7 bases lying between them. This CDR3 has 14 amino acids. The CDR3 is CASRGGSGANVLTF. CDR3 sequence (DNA): TGTGCCAGCAGGGGGGGTTCTGGGGCCAACGTCCTGACTTTC. The complete variable domain, with remaining parts taken from reference TRBV9 and TRBJ2-6, reads DSGVTQTPKHLITATGQRVTLRCSPRSGDLSVYWYQQSLDQGLQFLIQYYNGEERAKGNILERFSAQQFPDLHSELNLSSLELGDSALYFCASRGGSGANVLTFGAGSRLTVL.

V and J are TRBV9 and TRBJ2-2; D remains ambiguous. The CDR3 spans 13 residues. Germline lookup yields CDR1 SGDLS and CDR2 YYNGEE. V lost 2 bases and J lost 5, with 7 bases in between. The CDR3 sequence: CASSVILTGELFF. The CDR3, as DNA: TGTGCCAGCAGCGTTATTCTTACCGGGGAGCTGTTTTTT.

The chain links TRBV11-2 to TRBJ2-1; 10 positions match TRBD2. The germline V gene has CDR1 SGHAT and CDR2 FQNNGV. J lost 5 bases, V lost 3 bases, and 16 bases had no gene match. The CDR3 runs 19 residues. CDR3 sequence (DNA): TGTGCCAGCAGCTTTGTACTAGCGGGATTTCGCGGTGGGCACAATGAGCAGTTCTTC. This sequence encodes CASSFVLAGFRGGHNEQFF.

The V call is TRBV5-1, the J call TRBJ2-5; D possibly corresponds to TRBD1 (5 bases). CDR1 is SGHRS and CDR2 is YFSETQ in the germline V gene. Deletions cut 1 base from V and 5 bases from J, with 18 bases between. CDR3 length: 16 amino acids. The CDR3 DNA follows: TGCGCCAGCAGCTTGACGGGCCAGGGTATGGACGAGACCCAGTACTTC. This encodes CASSLTGQGMDETQYF.

The CDR3 loop is CASSLAGGVELFF. Written as DNA, the CDR3 is TGTGCCAGCAGCTTAGCGGGGGGTGTGGAGCTGTTTTTT. This chain links TRBV7-7 with TRBJ2-2; D may be TRBD2 (6 bases). The V end was cut by 0 bases, the J end by 10 bases, with 9 bases between. Germline CDR1 and CDR2: SSHAT and FNYEAQ (reference sequence). The CDR3 length is 13 residues.